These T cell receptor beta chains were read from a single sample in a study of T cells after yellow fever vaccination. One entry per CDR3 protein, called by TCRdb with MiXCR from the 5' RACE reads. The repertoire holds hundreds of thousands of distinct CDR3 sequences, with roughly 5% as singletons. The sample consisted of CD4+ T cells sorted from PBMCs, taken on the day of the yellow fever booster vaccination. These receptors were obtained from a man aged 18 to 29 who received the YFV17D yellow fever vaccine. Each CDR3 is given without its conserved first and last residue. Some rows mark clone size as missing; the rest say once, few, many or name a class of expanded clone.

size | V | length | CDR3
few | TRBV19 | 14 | ASSISGESYNSPLH
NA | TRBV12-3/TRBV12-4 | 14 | ASSPGRRVGTGELF
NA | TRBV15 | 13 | ATSSLGAGLETQY
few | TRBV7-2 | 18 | ASSPTQSFRDRLMNTEAF
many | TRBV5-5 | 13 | ASSPVSGGRDTQY
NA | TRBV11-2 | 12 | ASSATRGADTQY
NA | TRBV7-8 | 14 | ASTSFGTSGGPPEY
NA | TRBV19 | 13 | ASSIWQGDYNEQF
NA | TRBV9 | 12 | ASSITGQNEKLF
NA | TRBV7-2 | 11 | ASSSDTNSPLH
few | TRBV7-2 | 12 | ASSYSPPPSPLH
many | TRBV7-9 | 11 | ASSTDLNTEAF
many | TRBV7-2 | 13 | ASSLGSRSTGELF
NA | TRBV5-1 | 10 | ASSEMNTEAF
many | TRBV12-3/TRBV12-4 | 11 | ASNRLAGYEQF
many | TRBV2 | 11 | ASSDGTGEKLF
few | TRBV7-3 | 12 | ASSTGTGNSPLH
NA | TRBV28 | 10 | ATWVRNEKLF
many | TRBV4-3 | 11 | ASSPTVTDTQY
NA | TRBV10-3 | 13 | AISEVGRGANVLT
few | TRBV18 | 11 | ASSPPIYTEAF
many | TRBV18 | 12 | ASSPRDGAYEQY
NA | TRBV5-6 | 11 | ASSSDSYDEQY
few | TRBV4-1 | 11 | ASSRTGAGVRF
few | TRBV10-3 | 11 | AISADRRTEAF
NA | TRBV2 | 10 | ASMEGPGTQY
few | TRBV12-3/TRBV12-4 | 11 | ASSLAAYYEQY
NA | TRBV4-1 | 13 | ASSQAGTSRATIY
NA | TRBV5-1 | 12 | ACSLRDFANVLT
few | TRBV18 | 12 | ASSPSGTNEKLF
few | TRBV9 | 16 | ASSVGGGWNSGANVLT
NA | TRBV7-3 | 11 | ASSRTTGNTIY
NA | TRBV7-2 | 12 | ASTSSHYTDTQY
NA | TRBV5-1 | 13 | ASSVGYRGDYGYT
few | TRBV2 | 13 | ASSEGAGPHEKLF
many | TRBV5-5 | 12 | ASSLRGSQETQY
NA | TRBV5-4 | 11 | ASSLPENYGYT
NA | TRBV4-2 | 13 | ASSQRGGGSDTQY
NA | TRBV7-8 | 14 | ASSLSRPTSGNTIY
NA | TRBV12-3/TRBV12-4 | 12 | ASTNQGTIYGYT
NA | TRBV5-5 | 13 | ASSLGRGISTEAF
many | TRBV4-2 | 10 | ASSQELYGYT
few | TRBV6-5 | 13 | ASRAGGERNQPQH
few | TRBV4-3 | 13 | ASSQGSIRQETQY
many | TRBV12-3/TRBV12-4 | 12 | ASSPSNWNTEAF